Below are 7 T cell receptor beta chains sequenced from a single sample in a study of cytomegalovirus exposure and HLA in healthy donors. PCR amplification relied on 60 Vbeta primers (plus 13 Jbeta primers). Repertoires were generated with immunoSEQ multiplex PCR, while TCRdb's copy carries only in-frame clones and drops some. The sample holds 150,000 or so clones, 75% to 90% seen once. The sample consisted of PBMCs. The receptor set was obtained from a male donor in good health and CMV-seropositive.

V gene TRBV10-3 combines with J gene TRBJ2-3; no reliable D call. CDR1 is ENHRY, CDR2 SYGVKD, per germline. The CDR3 sequence is 14 residues long. Trimming removed 2 bases at V and 0 bases at J, with 6 bases between. CDR3 DNA sequence: TGTGCCATCAGTGAGGAGATTAGCACAGATACGCAGTATTTT. Residues: CAISEEISTDTQYF.

A few counts support this clone. The J gene is TRBJ2-1, the V gene TRBV19, with a tentative D call TRBD2 (6 bases). CDR3 length equals 13 residues. Trimming took 8 bases from V and 8 from J, leaving 16 bases between them. From germline, CDR1 is LNHDA and CDR2 SQIVND (reference sequence). DNA for the CDR3: TGTGCCAGTTCGGGGGTCCCTCAAGATGAGCAGTTCTTC. It yields the protein CASSGVPQDEQFF.

The rearrangement uses TRBV18 and TRBJ1-3; TRBD1 is a possible D gene (6 bases). This CDR3 has 16 amino acids. V lost 2 bases to trimming and J lost 2 bases, with 13 bases between them. Germline assignment: CDR1 KGHSH and CDR2 LQKENI. CDR3 sequence: CASSPMTGGAGNTIYF. The CDR3 coding sequence is TGTGCCAGCTCACCAATGACAGGCGGAGCTGGAAACACCATATATTTT.

The V call is TRBV7-9, the J call TRBJ2-1; D possibly corresponds to TRBD1 (6 bases). Germline values: CDR1 SEHNR, CDR2 FQNEAQ (reference sequence). The CDR3 covers 15 residues. The germline V and J ends were trimmed by 2 bases and 3 bases, with 11 bases remaining between them. CDR3 DNA: TGTGCCAGCAGCTTATCGGGACAAGTCTACAATGAGCAGTTCTTC. It codes for CASSLSGQVYNEQFF.

The rearrangement uses TRBV13 and TRBJ2-6, with 9 bases aligning to TRBD2. CDR1 PRHDT and CDR2 FYEKMQ come from the germline V gene (reference sequence). The CDR3 totals 15 residues. Trimming cost V 8 bases and J 3 bases; bases outside gene matches: 5. DNA for the CDR3: TGTGCCAGCCAGGGACTAGCTGATGGGGCCAACGTCCTGACTTTC. Encoded protein: CASQGLADGANVLTF.

The gene calls are TRBV7-3 and TRBJ2-2; TRBD2 is a possible D gene (5 bases). CDR1 and CDR2 (germline): SGHTA, FQGTGA. This CDR3 has 16 residues. Trimming pared 2 bases from V and 6 bases from J, leaving 16 bases between. For the CDR3, the DNA is TGTGCCAGCAGCTTAGGAGGCTCCCCAAACGCCGGGGAGCTGTTTTTT. It translates to CASSLGGSPNAGELFF.

V gene TRBV7-9 combines with J gene TRBJ1-5; D is perhaps TRBD1 (6 bases). The V end was cut by 1 base, the J end by 5 bases, with 9 bases between. Germline-derived CDR1 and CDR2 are SEHNR and FQNEAQ (reference sequence). The CDR3 is made up of 14 amino acids. The CDR3 sequence is CASSLDRDDQPQHF. For the CDR3, the DNA is TGTGCCAGCAGCTTAGACAGGGATGATCAGCCCCAGCATTTT.